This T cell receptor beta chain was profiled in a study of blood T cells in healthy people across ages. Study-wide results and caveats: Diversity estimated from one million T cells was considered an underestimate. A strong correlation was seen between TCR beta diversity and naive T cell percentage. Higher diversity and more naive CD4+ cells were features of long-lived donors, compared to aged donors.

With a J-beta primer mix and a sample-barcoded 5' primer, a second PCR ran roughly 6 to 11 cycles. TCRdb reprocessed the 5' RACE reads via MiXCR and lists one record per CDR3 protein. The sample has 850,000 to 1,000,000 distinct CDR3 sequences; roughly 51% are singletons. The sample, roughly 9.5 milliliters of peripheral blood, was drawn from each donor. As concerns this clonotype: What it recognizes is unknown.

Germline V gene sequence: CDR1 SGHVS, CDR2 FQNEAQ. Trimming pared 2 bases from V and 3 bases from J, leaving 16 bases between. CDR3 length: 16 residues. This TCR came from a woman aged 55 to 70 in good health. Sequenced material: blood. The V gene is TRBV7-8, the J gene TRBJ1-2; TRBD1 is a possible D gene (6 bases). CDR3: CASSLLQGYTDYGYTF. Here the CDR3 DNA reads TGTGCCAGCAGCTTACTCCAGGGGTATACTGACTATGGCTACACCTTC.